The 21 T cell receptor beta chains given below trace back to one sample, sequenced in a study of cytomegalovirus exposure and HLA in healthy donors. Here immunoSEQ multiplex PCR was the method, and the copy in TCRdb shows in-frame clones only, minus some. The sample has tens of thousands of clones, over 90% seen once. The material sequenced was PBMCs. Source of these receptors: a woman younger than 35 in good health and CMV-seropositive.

CDR3 coding DNA: TGTGCCAGCAGTGTTTTCCTAGGGCAGTATTTT. Protein sequence: CASSVFLGQYF. This sequence joins TRBV6-1 and TRBJ2-3; no firm D call. The V and J ends lost 4 bases and 11 bases respectively, with 10 bases between them. CDR3 length: 11 amino acids. Germline CDR1 MNHNS, CDR2 SASEGT.

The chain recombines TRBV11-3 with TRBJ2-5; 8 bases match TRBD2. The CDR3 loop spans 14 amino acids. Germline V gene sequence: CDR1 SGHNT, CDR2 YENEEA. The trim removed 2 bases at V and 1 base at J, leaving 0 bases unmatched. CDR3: CASSLTSGQETQYF. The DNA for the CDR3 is TGTGCCAGCAGCTTAACTAGCGGCCAAGAGACCCAGTACTTC.

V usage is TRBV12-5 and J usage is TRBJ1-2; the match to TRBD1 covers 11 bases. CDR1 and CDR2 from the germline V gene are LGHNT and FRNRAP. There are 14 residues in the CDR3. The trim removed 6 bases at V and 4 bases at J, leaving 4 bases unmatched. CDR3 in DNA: TGTGCTAGTGGCAGGACAGGGGGCGTCTATGGCTACACCTTC. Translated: CASGRTGGVYGYTF.

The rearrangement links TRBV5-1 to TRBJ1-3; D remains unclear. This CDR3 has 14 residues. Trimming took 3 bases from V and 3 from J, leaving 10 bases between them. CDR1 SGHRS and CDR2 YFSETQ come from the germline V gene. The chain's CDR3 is CASSSGGFGNTIYF. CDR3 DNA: TGCGCCAGCAGCTCGGGAGGGTTTGGAAACACCATATATTTT.

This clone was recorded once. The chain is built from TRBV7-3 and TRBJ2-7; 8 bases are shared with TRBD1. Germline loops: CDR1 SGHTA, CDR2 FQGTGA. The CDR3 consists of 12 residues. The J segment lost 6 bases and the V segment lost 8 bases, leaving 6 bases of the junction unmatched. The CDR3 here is CASVRTGPEQYF. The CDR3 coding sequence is TGTGCCAGCGTTCGGACAGGGCCCGAGCAGTACTTC.

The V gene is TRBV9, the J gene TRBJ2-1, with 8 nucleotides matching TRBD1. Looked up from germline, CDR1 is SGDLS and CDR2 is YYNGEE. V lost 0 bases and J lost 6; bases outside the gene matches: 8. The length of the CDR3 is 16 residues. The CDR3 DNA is TGTGCCAGCAGCGTAGCTTCCAGGGGGCGGGTCAATGAGCAGTTCTTC. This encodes CASSVASRGRVNEQFF.

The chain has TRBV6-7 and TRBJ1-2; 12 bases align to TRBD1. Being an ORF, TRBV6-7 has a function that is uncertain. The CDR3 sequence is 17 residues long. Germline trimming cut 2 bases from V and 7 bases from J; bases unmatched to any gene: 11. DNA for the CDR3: TGTGCCAGCAGTTACACCTGCACCGGGACAGGGGGCGGTGGCTACACCTTC. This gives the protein CASSYTCTGTGGGGYTF.

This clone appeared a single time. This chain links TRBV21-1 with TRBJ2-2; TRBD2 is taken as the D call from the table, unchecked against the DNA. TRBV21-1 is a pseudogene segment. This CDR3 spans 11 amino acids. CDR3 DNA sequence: TGTGCCCCCGGGAGCACCGGGGAGCTGTTTTTT. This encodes CAPGSTGELFF.

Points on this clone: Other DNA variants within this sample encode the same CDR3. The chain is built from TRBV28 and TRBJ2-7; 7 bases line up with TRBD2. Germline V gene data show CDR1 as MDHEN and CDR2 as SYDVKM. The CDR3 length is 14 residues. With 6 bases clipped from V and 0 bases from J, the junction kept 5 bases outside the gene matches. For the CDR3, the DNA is TGTGCCAGCAGGGCTAGCGGAAGCTCCTACGAGCAGTACTTC. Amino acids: CASRASGSSYEQYF.

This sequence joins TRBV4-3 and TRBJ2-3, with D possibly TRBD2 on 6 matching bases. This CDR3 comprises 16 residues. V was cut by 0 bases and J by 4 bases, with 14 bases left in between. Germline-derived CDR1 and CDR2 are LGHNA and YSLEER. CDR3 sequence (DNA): TGCGCCAGCAGCCAAGATAGACGCGGGGCGGCAGATACGCAGTATTTT. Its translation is CASSQDRRGAADTQYF.

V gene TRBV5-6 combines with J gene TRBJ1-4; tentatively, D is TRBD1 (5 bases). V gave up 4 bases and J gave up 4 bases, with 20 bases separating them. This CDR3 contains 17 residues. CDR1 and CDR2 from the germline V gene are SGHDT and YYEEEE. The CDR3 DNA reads TGTGCCAGCAGCCAAAACCGGGACGGACTAAGTAATGAAAAACTGTTTTTT. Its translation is CASSQNRDGLSNEKLFF.

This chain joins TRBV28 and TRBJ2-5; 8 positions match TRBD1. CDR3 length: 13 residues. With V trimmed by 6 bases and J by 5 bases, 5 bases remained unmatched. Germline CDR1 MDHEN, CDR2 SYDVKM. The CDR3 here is CASRDRGLETQYF. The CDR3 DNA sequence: TGTGCCAGCAGAGACAGGGGATTGGAGACCCAGTACTTC.

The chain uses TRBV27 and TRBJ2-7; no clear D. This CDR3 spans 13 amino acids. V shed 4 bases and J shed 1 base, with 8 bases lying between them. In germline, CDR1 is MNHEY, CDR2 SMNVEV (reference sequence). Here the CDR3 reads CASSSGSSYEQYF. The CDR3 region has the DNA TGTGCCAGCAGTTCTGGCAGTTCCTACGAGCAGTACTTC.

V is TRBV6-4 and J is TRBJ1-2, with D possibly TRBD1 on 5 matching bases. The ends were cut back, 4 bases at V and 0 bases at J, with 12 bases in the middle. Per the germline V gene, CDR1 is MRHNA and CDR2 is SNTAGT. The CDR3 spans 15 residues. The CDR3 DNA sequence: TGTGCCAGCAGTGGACGACAGCCAGCTAACTATGGCTACACCTTC. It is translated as CASSGRQPANYGYTF.

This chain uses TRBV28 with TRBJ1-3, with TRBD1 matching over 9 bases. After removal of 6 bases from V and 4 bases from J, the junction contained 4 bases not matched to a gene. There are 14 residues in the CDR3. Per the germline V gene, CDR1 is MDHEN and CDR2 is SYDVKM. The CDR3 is CASSLGTGGNTIYF. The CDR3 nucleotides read TGTGCCAGCAGCCTCGGGACAGGGGGAAACACCATATATTTT.

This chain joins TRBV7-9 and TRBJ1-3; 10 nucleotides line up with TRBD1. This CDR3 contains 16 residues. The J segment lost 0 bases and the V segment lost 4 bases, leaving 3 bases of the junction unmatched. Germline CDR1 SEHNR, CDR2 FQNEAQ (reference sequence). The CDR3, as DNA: TGTGCCAGCAGCTCGGGACAGGGGTTCTCTGGAAACACCATATATTTT. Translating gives CASSSGQGFSGNTIYF.

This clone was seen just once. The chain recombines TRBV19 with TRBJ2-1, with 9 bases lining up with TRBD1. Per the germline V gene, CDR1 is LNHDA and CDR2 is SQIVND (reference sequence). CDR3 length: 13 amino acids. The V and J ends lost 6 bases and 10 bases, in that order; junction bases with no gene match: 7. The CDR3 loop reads CASSITGGREQFF. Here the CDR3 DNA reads TGTGCCAGTAGCATAACAGGGGGCCGGGAGCAGTTCTTC.

Written as DNA, the CDR3 is TGTGCCTGGGGGGGCCTGAACACTGAAGCTTTCTTT. Translating gives CAWGGLNTEAFF. The chain is built from TRBV30 and TRBJ1-1; TRBD1 might be the D (6 bases). In germline, CDR1 is GTSNPN, CDR2 SVGIG (reference sequence). The CDR3 consists of 12 residues. The V and J ends lost 5 bases and 0 bases respectively, with 7 bases between them.

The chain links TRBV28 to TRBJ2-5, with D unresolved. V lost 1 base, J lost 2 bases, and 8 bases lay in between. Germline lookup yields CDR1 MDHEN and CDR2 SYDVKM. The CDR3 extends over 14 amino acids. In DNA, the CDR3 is TGTGCCAGCAGTTTATTATTACTTCAAGAGACCCAGTACTTC. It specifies CASSLLLLQETQYF.

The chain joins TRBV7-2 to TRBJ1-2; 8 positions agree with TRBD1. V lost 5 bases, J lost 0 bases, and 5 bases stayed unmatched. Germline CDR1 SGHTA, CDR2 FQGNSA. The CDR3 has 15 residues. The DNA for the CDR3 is TGTGCCAGCAGCCGACAGGGGATAGCTAACTATGGCTACACCTTC. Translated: CASSRQGIANYGYTF.

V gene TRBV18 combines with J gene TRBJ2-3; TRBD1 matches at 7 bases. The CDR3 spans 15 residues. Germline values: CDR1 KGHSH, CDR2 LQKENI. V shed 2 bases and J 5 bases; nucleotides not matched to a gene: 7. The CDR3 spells CASSPVTGSRDTQYF. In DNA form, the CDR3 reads TGTGCCAGCTCACCAGTGACAGGGTCGAGAGATACGCAGTATTTT.